This TCR beta chain derives from a study of shared T cell receptors in the human thymus. Germline CDR1 is SNHLY and CDR2 is FYNNEI. The CDR3 length is 14 residues. V was clipped by 4 bases and J by 0 bases, with 7 bases between them. The method was immunoSEQ multiplex PCR; TCRdb's version includes in-frame clones alone and lacks a portion of them. Of 600,000 or so clones listed, approximately 89% were seen once; the top ten hold 0.0094%. These data were likewise used in another study, on human thymus T cells. This second study notes: V and J genes seemed to be used with bias in thymic and blood repertoires. There were highly overlapping thymic repertoires among unrelated individuals, as related research reported.

The sequenced sample consisted of thymocytes. The clonotype originates from a boy younger than two with a congenital heart defect. This chain uses TRBV2 with TRBJ1-5; D perhaps matches TRBD1 (5 bases). CDR3 coding DNA: TGTGCCAGCAGTGGACAGCTTAGCAATCAGCCCCAGCATTTT. As protein: CASSGQLSNQPQHF.